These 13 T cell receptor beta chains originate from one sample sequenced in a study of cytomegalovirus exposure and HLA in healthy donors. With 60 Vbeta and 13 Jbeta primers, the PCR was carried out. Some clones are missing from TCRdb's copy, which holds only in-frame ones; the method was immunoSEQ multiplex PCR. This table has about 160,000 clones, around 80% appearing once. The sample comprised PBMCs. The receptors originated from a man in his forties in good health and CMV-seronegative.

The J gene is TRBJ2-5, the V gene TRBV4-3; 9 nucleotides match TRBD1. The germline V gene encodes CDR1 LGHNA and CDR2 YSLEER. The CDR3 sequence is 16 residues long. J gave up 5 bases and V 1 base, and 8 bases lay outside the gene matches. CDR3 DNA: TGCGCCAGCAGCCAAGGGCTGGGACAGGGTACGGAGACCCAGTACTTC. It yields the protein CASSQGLGQGTETQYF.

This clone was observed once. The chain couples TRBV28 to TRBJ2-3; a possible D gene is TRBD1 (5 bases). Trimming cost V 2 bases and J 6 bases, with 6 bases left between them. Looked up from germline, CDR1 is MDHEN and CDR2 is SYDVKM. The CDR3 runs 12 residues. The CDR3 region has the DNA TGTGCCAGCAGTTTAGGGGCTGATACGCAGTATTTT. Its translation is CASSLGADTQYF.

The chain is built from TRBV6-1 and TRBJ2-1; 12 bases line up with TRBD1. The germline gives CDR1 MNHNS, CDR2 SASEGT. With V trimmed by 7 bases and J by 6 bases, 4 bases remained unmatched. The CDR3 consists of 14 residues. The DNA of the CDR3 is TGTGCCAGCACGGGGGACAGGGGGCCCAATGAGCAGTTCTTC. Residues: CASTGDRGPNEQFF.

CDR3 coding DNA: TGCAGCGTTTACGGGGGCACCGGGGAGCTGTTTTTT. Translating gives CSVYGGTGELFF. V and J are TRBV29-1 and TRBJ2-2; D is possibly TRBD2 (6 bases). V lost 5 bases and J lost 4, with 8 bases in between. Per the germline V gene, CDR1 is SQVTM and CDR2 is ANQGSEA. The CDR3 spans 12 residues.

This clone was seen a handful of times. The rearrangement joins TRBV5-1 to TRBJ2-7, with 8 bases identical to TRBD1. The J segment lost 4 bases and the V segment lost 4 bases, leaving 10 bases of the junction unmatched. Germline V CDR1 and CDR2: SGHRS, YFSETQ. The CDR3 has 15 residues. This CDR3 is CASSRTGSVEYEQYF. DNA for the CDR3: TGCGCCAGCAGCAGGACAGGGAGTGTCGAATACGAGCAGTACTTC.

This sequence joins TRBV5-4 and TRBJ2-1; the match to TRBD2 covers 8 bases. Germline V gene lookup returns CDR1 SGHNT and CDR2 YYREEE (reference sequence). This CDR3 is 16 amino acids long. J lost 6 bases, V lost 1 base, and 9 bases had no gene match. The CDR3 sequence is CASSLRGAGVANEQFF. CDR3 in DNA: TGTGCCAGCAGCTTGCGCGGAGCGGGAGTGGCCAATGAGCAGTTCTTC.

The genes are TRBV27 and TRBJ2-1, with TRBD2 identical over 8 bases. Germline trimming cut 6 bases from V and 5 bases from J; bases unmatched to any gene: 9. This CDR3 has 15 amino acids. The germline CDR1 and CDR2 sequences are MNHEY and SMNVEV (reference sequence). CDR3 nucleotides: TGTGCCAGCAGGAGGGCGGGAGGCCCGCACAATGAGCAGTTCTTC. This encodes CASRRAGGPHNEQFF.

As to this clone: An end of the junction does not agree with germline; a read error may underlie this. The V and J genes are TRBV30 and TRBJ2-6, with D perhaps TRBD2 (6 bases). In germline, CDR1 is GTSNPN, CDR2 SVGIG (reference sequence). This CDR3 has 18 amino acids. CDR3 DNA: TGTGCCTGGAGTGTACTCGGTGGGAGGTTCTCTGGGGCCAACGGCCTGACTTTC. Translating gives CAWSVLGGRFSGANGLTF.

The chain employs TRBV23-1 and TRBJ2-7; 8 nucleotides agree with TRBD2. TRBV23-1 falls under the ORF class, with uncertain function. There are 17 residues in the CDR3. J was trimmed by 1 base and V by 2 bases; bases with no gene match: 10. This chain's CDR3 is CASSQKNQRETSYEQYF. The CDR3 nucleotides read TGCGCCAGCAGTCAAAAGAATCAGCGGGAGACTTCCTACGAGCAGTACTTC.

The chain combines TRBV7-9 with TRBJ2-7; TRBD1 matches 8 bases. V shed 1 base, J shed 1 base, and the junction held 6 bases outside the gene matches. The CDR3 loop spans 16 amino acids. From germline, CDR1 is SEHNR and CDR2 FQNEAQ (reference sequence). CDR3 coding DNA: TGTGCCAGCAGCTTAGGGCTGGGGGACAGGTCCTACGAGCAGTACTTC. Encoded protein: CASSLGLGDRSYEQYF.

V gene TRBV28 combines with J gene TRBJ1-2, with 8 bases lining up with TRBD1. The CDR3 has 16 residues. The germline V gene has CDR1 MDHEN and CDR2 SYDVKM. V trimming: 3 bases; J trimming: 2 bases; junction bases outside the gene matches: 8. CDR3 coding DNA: TGTGCCAGCAGTTTGCAGGGGGCCGCGGGGAACTATGGCTACACCTTC. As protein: CASSLQGAAGNYGYTF.

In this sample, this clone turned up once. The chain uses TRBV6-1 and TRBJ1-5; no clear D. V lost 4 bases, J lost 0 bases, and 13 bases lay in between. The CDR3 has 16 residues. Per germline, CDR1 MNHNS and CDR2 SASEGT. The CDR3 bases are TGTGCCAGCAGTGTTATTCCCGTATATAGCAATCAGCCCCAGCATTTT. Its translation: CASSVIPVYSNQPQHF.

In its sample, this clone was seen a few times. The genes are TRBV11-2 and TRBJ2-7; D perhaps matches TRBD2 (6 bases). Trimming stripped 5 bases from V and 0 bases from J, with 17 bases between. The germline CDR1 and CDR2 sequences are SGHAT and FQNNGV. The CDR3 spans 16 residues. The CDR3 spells CASSVRGGSSSYEQYF. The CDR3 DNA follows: TGTGCCAGCAGCGTTAGGGGAGGTTCGTCCTCCTACGAGCAGTACTTC.